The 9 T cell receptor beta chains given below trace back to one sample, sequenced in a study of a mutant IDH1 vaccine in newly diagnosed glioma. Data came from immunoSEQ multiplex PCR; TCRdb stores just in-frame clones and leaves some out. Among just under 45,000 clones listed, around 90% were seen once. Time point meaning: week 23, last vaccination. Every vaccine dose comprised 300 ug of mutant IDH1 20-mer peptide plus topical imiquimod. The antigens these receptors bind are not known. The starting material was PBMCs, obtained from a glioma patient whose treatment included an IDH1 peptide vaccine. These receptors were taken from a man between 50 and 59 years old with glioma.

CDR3 coding DNA: TGTGCCAGCAGTTTAGGGGGGGAGTATCAGCCCCAGCATTTT. This codes for CASSLGGEYQPQHF. This chain uses TRBV27 with TRBJ1-5, with D possibly matching TRBD1 (5 bases). There are 14 residues in the CDR3. V gave up 2 bases and J gave up 5 bases, with 10 bases separating them. Looked up from germline, CDR1 is MNHEY and CDR2 is SMNVEV (reference sequence).

The CDR3 here is CASIIQGAAGELFF. The CDR3 DNA reads TGTGCCAGCATCATACAGGGAGCTGCCGGGGAGCTGTTTTTT. The chain employs TRBV7-9 and TRBJ2-2; TRBD1 is a possible D gene (6 bases). The CDR3 length is 14 residues. Trimming took 7 bases from V and 6 from J, leaving 15 bases between them. Germline V gene sequence: CDR1 SEHNR, CDR2 FQNEAQ (reference sequence).

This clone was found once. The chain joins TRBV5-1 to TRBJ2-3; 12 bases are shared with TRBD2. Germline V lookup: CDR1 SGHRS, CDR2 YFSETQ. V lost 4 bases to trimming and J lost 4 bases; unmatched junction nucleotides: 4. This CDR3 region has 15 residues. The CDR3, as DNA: TGCGCCAGCAGCGTGACTAGCGGGAGCGCAGATACGCAGTATTTT. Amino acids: CASSVTSGSADTQYF.

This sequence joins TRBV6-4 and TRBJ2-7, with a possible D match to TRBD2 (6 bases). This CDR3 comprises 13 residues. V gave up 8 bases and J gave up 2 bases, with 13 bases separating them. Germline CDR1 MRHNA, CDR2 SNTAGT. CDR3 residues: CASEGTYTYEQYF. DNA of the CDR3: TGTGCCAGCGAGGGGACTTACACCTACGAGCAGTACTTC.

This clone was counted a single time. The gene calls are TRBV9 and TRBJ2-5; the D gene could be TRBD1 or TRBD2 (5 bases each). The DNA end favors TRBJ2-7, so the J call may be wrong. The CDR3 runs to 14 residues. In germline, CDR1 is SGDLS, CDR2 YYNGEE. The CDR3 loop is CASSAGDGSYEQYF. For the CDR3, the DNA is TGTGCCAGCAGCGCTGGGGACGGCTCCTACGAGCAGTACTTC.

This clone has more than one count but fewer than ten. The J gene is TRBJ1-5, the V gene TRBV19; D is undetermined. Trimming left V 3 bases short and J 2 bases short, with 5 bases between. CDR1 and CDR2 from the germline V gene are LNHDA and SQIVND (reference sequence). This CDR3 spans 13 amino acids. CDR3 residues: CASSMGRNQPQHF. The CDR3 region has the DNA TGTGCCAGTAGTATGGGCCGCAATCAGCCCCAGCATTTT.

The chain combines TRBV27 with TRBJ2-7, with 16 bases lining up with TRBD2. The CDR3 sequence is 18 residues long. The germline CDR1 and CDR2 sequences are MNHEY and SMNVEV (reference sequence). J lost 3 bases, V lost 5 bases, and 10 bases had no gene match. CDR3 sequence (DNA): TGTGCCAGCAGTGTAAAGGGGACTAGCGGGGGGGCCCTCTACGAGCAGTACTTC. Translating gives CASSVKGTSGGALYEQYF.

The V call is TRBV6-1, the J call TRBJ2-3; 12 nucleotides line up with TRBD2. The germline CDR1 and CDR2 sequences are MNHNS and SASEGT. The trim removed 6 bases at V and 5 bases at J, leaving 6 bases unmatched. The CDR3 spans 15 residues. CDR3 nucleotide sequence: TGTGCCAGCAGCAGACTAGCGGGAGTTGAAGATACGCAGTATTTT. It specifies CASSRLAGVEDTQYF.

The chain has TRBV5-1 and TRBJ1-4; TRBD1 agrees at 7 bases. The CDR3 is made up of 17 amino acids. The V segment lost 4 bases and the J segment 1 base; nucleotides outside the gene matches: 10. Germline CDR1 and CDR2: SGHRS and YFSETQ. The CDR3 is CASSTGTGVRTNEKLFF. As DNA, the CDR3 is TGCGCCAGCAGCACAGGAACAGGGGTGAGAACTAATGAAAAACTGTTTTTT.